This TCR beta chain comes out of a study of PD-1 blockade in classical Hodgkin lymphoma. Regarding the study as a whole: Possibly reflecting disease activity or prior therapy, repertoire differences have causes that remain undefined.

There was relapse after autologous stem cell transplantation in every patient, and there was variation in brentuximab vedotin exposure. The sample holds a few counts of this clone. The antigen remains undetermined. The protocol was immunoSEQ multiplex PCR, while the TCRdb copy is restricted to in-frame clones and leaves out a portion. The data contain 20,000 to 25,000 clones, about 65% of them singletons. The trim removed 1 base at V and 8 bases at J, leaving 8 bases unmatched. Germline CDR1 reads GTSNPN; CDR2 reads SVGIG (reference sequence). The CDR3 is 15 amino acids. This TCR came from a human donor with classical Hodgkin lymphoma. Sequencing used peripheral blood mononuclear cells (PBMCs), obtained at baseline. The chain recombines TRBV30 with TRBJ2-1; 10 bases map to TRBD2. CDR3 sequence reads: CAWSEAGGLRDEQFF. The DNA for the CDR3 is TGTGCCTGGAGTGAAGCGGGAGGGCTCCGTGATGAGCAGTTCTTC.